Listed below are T cell receptor beta chains from one sample, sequenced in a study of CD8 T cells in Susac syndrome. TCRdb processed the immunoSEQ multiplex PCR reads anew with MiXCR; each CDR3 protein has one entry. The sample lists some 120,000 distinct CDR3 sequences, 90% to 95% occurring once. The sequencing input was CD4+ T cells from PBMCs. The origin of the receptors is a human donor in good health. Each CDR3 is given with its conserved first and last residue.

J gene	V gene	CDR3 protein
TRBJ2-7	TRBV24-1	CATSDLSYEQYF
TRBJ1-1	TRBV18	CASSPGQGNTEAFF
TRBJ2-2	TRBV29-1	CSARTGDAGELFF
TRBJ2-7	TRBV15	CATSRGPGSTPYEQYF
TRBJ2-7	TRBV20-1	CSSTDGLSYEQYF
TRBJ2-7	TRBV29-1	CSVGASASSYEQYF
TRBJ2-7	TRBV28	CASIPNGLPHSYEQYF
TRBJ2-7	TRBV12-3/TRBV12-4	CASRSGTWGSEQYF
TRBJ1-2	TRBV7-9	CASSVRDRGGNGYTF
TRBJ2-3	TRBV5-1	CASSLGLAGTDTQYF
TRBJ1-1	TRBV29-1	CSAGPGQGLFNTEAFF
TRBJ1-4	TRBV3-1	CASSNRTGLSEKLFF